This entry concerns a single T cell receptor beta chain. Its specific antigen is unknown. Base quality data are lacking; no much larger clone is found one base away. Library preparation used the immunoSEQ multiplex PCR assay. For the multiplex PCR, a mixture combining 60 forward primers for TCR Vbeta segments and 13 reverse primers for TCR Jbeta segments was used. Amplification of the CDR3 region of rearranged TCR beta genes was performed with a multiplex PCR assay on genomic DNA. On the Illumina HiSeq System, the amplified TCR beta libraries were sequenced as 87-base-pair reads. As for how the authors treated the data: In a later analysis, tens of millions of unique TCR beta chains were counted across the roughly 610 repertoires, and around 11 million of these chains were shared by at least two donors. Raw reads were error-corrected and collapsed into unique sequences with a nearest-neighbor algorithm that merged closely related sequences to remove PCR and sequencing errors. Alignment of CDR3 sequences to IMGT reference sequences was used to assign V, D and J gene segments. For a sequence to be retained, at least a six-nucleotide match to both a V gene segment and a J gene segment was required. A rearrangement counted as productive if the CDR3 had no stop codons and remained in frame with V and J, and every other rearrangement counted as non-productive. CDR3 was defined by IMGT convention, running from the second conserved V-encoded cysteine to the conserved J-encoded phenylalanine. The earlier analysis of 500 to 750 of the donors excluded any sequence lacking an unambiguous match to a single V gene segment. In an earlier analysis of around 590 of the donors, a V segment was called functional when productive rearrangements were above 56.7%, and segregating when the standard deviation between donors exceeded 5%. A statistical classification framework was built for diagnosing cytomegalovirus status from the catalog of TCR beta chain sequences. In a later analysis, TCR nucleotide sequences were compared against IMGT/GENE-DB human TR gene sequences so that V and J genes could be assigned. A later analysis assigned CDR3 sequences and most-parsimonious VDJ recombination scenarios with the TCRdist pipeline. A later analysis defined each TCR beta chain by its CDR3 amino acid sequence plus V-gene family, and excluded reads lacking a unique V-gene family. In a later analysis, 450 to 600 highly shared, low-generation-probability nucleotide sequences were removed to address suspected cross-contamination and a sequencing artifact. In a later analysis, a clonal expansion index for each public chain was calculated from normalized within-repertoire ranks of inferred template counts. In a later analysis, generation probabilities were computed using a VDJ recombination model fitted to out-of-frame rearrangements, and the results were checked against IGoR. In a later analysis, hypergeometric tests were used to score TCR-TCR, TCR-HLA and TCR-CMV co-occurrence, with a repertoire-size bias correction applied to TCR pairs. A later analysis estimated false discovery rates by permuting HLA or CMV assignments 20 times. A later analysis grouped co-occurring TCRs with DBSCAN, adding TCRdist sequence similarity when clustering within HLA-allele-positive subsets. Repertoires with fewer than 30,000 or more than 120,000 public chains were left out of co-occurrence clustering, as were a few repertoires with anomalous nucleotide sharing. The table was pulled from immuneACCESS by TCRdb, which kept in-frame rearrangements only. Such tables lose some clones; where checked, under half of the loss comes from unresolved V genes, and the rest has no known cause. The V and J calls and the clone size are those of that table, but D and trimming were determined from the DNA. This sample is represented by more than 110,000 clones; 70% to 90% of them were singletons. Over 2% of the sample is held by the ten biggest clonotypes.

The data were obtained in a study of cytomegalovirus exposure and HLA in healthy donors (TCRdb year 2017). In terms of the full investigation: According to an earlier analysis of several hundred of the donors, about 170 million T cells yielded roughly 100 million unique TCR beta sequences and 276 Gb of sequence data. On average, 235,054 unique TCR beta nucleotide sequences were sequenced per donor among some 430 genotyped donors of the cohort, with roughly 18% of those sequences being non-productive. The genetic ancestry cluster associated with self-reported Caucasian donors included over 80% of the approximately 430 genotyped donors. Donor age, sex, ethnicity and CMV serostatus were collected together with the repertoire data. In a later analysis, previously published TCR beta repertoires from several hundred donors were re-analyzed and high-resolution HLA genotyping was added so that TCR occurrence patterns could be studied. An early release covering over 500 HLA-typed donors comprised around 300 gigabases of sequencing data and roughly 86 million unique TCR sequences. The study aimed to test whether cataloging public T cell receptors could reveal signatures of past pathogen exposure. In a later genetic analysis, genome-wide SNP genotypes for about three fifths of the roughly 670 donors were used, and that subset was treated as a discovery cohort. The study used immunosequencing to profile the T cell repertoires of under 700 subjects and linked those repertoires to cytomegalovirus serostatus. The study combined high-throughput TCR immunosequencing, statistical association of individual TCRs with disease status, and machine learning to predict cytomegalovirus infection status. Along with the approximately 600-subject first cohort, a separate validation cohort of over a hundred different subjects was used. Rather than drawing on any new phenotypic data, the later analysis identified candidate immune exposures from TCR beta sequences and the way those sequences occurred across donors. An earlier analysis of approximately 640 of the donors applied high-throughput TCR beta sequencing to assess whether each TCR beta V gene segment acted as functional or pseudogenic. Five DR-DQ haplotypes were handled as single units for association and clustering because linkage in the cohort was strong. Class I and class II HLA loci were covered by the typing at four-digit resolution. All discovery cohort repertoires had been generated using a single sequencing platform. The number of donors typed differed by locus, with roughly 629-640 for A, B, C, DRB1 and DQB1, 522 for DQA1, over 600 for DPA1, and about 450 for DPB1.

Measured from the cysteine to the phenylalanine, the CDR3 is 15 residues long. Here the CDR3 DNA is all that survives: 45 bases in frame from base 1. From the germline V gene, CDR1 is MDHEN and CDR2 is SYDVKM. V lost 6 bases and J lost 3 bases, and the count of bases not matched to a germline gene is 5. What the work shows at the level of the full study, not this receptor alone: In vitro tests confirmed that a few of the cytomegalovirus-associated TCR beta chains recognize cytomegalovirus antigens. For the cohort, immune exposure information was limited to CMV serostatus. Because counts were too low, some 17 rarely observed V segments, including chromosome 9 orphons, were left out of the earlier analysis of 587 of the donors. The study gave a list of about 170 TCR beta chains associated with cytomegalovirus. In a later analysis, HLA-associated TCR beta chains showed more clonal expansion and lower generation probabilities than non-associated chains that were equally common. According to a later genetic analysis, donors in an Asian-associated ancestry cluster had fewer N-insertions in productive TCRs than the approximately 700-donor mean. An association between a missense DCLRE1C variant and V-gene and J-gene trimming of TCR beta chains was found in a later genetic analysis and replicated in an independent cohort. The classifier was reported to diagnose cytomegalovirus status with high specificity and sensitivity in both the original and validation cohorts. A later analysis found that TCR association rates varied across HLA loci, with DRB1 alleles showing the most associated TCRs and HLA-C alleles the fewest. A cluster of highly shared sequence variants was judged likely to represent a technical artifact of the sequencing pipeline. Correlated functional status among segregating V segments might reflect linkage disequilibrium, but an unknown experimental factor could not be ruled out. Strong co-occurrence of HLA alleles, especially DR and DQ, made assigning TCR associations to individual alleles difficult. Presence/absence analyses assumed roughly uniform sequencing depth across donors, an assumption that may not hold. According to the authors, the approach could potentially be generalized to other disease states and immunological phenotypes. A further reported finding was that TCR beta sequences accurately predicted the HLA-A and HLA-B alleles for most subjects in the first cohort. A later analysis found that most CMV-associated TCR beta chains appeared HLA-restricted, with HLA associations seemingly driven largely by CMV exposure. Only TCR beta chains were sequenced in this cohort, and the absence of alpha or paired-chain data limited detectable features. The 87-base-pair reads could not distinguish some IMGT-functional V segments, including TRBV6-2 and TRBV6-3, so those segments were excluded. Across donors, most TCR sequences were observed very rarely, whereas some public TCRs were present in many individuals. In an earlier analysis of fewer than 700 of the donors, most TCR beta V segments appeared in productive rearrangements about 90% or about 30% of the time, broadly matching IMGT annotations. In a later analysis, several top co-occurrence clusters were reported to appear linked to parvovirus B19, influenza, CMV and Epstein-Barr virus. Because some donors lacked HLA typing at each locus, the association tests relied only on the typed subset. Specific HLA alleles were associated with about 17,000 TCR beta sequences at a false discovery rate of 0.05 in a later analysis.

In total, approximately 690 healthy bone marrow donors made up the cohort. At the time of sampling, every cohort member was nominally healthy, though immune exposures that went unrecorded were likely present. The donor was CMV seronegative and belonged to the group of 352 seronegative cohort members. A peripheral blood sample was provided by each donor, and peripheral blood mononuclear cells were used for TCR beta sequencing. The Qiagen DNeasy Blood Extraction Kit was used to extract genomic DNA from the blood cell samples. The chain uses TRBV28 and TRBJ1-5; the junction holds 10 bases that match TRBD1. Sequences were obtained from PBMCs. The TCR sequence derives from a man aged 45-65 years in good health and CMV-seronegative. The CDR3 corresponds to CASRGTGAYNQPQHF. The nucleotide sequence is TGTGCCAGCAGGGGGACAGGGGCCTACAATCAGCCCCAGCATTTT.